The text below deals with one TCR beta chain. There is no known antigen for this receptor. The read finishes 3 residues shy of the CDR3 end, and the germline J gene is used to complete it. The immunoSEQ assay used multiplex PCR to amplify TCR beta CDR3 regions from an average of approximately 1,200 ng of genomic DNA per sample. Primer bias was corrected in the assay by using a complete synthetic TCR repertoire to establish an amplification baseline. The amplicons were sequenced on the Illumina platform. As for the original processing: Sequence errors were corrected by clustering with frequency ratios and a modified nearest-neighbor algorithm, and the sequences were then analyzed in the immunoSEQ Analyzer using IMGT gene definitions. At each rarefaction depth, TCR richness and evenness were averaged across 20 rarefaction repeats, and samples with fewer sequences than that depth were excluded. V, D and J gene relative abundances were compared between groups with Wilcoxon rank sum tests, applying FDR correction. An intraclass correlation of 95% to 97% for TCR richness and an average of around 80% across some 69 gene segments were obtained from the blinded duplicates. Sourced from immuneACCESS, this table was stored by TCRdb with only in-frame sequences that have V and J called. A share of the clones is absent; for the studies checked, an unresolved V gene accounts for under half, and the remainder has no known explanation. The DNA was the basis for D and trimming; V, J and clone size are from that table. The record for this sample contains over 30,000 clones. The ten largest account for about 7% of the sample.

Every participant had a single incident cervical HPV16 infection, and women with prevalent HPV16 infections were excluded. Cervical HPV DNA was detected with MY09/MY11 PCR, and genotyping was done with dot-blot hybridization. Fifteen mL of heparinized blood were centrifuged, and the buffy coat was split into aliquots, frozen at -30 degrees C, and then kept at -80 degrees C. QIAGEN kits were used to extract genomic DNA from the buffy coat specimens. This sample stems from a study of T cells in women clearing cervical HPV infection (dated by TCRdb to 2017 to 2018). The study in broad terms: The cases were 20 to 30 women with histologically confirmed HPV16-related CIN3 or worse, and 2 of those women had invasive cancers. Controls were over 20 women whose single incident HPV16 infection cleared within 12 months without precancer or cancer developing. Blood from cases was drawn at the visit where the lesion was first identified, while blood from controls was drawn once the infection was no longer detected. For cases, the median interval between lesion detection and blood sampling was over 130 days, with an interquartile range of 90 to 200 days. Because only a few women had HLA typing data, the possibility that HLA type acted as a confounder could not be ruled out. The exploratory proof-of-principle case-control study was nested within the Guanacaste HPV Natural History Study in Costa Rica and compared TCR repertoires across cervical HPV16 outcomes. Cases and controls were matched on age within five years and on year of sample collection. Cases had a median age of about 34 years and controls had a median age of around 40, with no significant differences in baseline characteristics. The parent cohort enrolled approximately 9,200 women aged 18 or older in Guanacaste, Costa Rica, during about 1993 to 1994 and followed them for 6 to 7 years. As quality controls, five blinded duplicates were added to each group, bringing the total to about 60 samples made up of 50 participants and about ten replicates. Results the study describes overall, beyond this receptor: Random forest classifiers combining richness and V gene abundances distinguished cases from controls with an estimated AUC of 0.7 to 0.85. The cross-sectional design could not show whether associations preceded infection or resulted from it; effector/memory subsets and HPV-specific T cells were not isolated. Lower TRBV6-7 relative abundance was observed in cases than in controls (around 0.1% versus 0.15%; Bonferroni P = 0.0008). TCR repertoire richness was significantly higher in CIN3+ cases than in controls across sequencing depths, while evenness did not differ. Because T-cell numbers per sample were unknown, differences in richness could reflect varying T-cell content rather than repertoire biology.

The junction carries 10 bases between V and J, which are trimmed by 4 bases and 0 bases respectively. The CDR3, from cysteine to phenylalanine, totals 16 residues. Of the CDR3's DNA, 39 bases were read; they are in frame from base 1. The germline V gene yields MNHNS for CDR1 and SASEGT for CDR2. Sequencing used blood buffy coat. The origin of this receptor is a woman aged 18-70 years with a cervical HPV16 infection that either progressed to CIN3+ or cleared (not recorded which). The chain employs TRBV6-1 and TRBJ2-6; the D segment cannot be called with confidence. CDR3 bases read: TGTGCCAGCAGTGCCGACACCTCCTCTGGGGCCAACGTC. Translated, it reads CASSADTSSGANV. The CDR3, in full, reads CASSADTSSGANVLTF.